The present T cell receptor (beta chain) was sequenced within a study of T-cell memory formation after mild COVID-19 (dated by TCRdb to the early 2020s). With respect to the entire study: TCR sequence clusters from the two donors were found to be largely donor specific. T-cell clones expanding and contracting after mild COVID-19 in a couple of donors were tracked by longitudinal TCRalpha and TCRbeta repertoire sequencing. Two young, previously healthy adult volunteers, one female and one male, were included in the cohort. What the work shows at the level of the full study, not this receptor alone: Contracting CD4+ clones appeared mostly in the CM and EM memory subsets, whereas CD8+ clones were enriched in EMRA. SARS-CoV-2 specificity was not confirmed for the second-wave clones peaking on day 37. Only a couple of mild cases were covered by the study, and larger cohorts that include severe cases with pre-infection samples were considered necessary. Some responding clones were detected in pre-infection memory, which suggested that pre-existing cross-reactive memory T cells had joined the SARS-CoV-2 response. From day 15 to 85, contracting clones showed balanced CD4/CD8 phenotypes, whereas a second wave of clones that expanded from day 15 to 37 leaned towards CD4+.

TCRdb lists the instrument as Illumina NovaSeq 6000. TCRalpha and TCRbeta cDNA libraries were constructed by 5'RACE with constant-segment primers, with sample barcodes and unique molecular identifiers being introduced. RNA was extracted from every sample with Trizol reagent. Library amplification was performed in two PCR steps, and a second sample barcode and Illumina TruSeq adapters were introduced in the second step. Libraries were sequenced on an Illumina NovaSeq with 2 x 150 bp paired-end reads. The published analysis was carried out like this. Demultiplexing of reads and collapsing into UMI-guided consensus sequences were performed with migec v1.2.7. Using mixcr v2.1.11, the UMI consensuses were aligned to TRA and TRB V and J templates and assembled into clonotypes. A clonotype was counted as expanded or contracted only when both edgeR and NoisET called the clonotype significant, with the noise models trained on biological replicates. edgeR calls used a false discovery rate-adjusted p below 0.01 and a log2 fold-change threshold of 1. PCA with hierarchical clustering of max-normalized trajectories of the 1000 most abundant clonotypes was used as exploratory dynamics analysis. The CD4 or CD8 phenotype of responding clones was assigned using the separately sequenced CD4+ and CD8+ repertoires. TCRdb trimmed public reads at Q25 via fastp, called clones via MiXCR and kept in-frame beta chains. Under each unique CDR3 protein, matching rows form one entry showing the most common genes and DNA. These V and J calls derive from TCRdb rather than the authors' analysis. This sample gives roughly 610,000 distinct CDR3 sequences in total; around 16% of them show up just once. Of the sample, around 7.8% falls within the top ten clones.

CDR1 and CDR2 were assigned from the germline V gene (reference sequence) as SEHNR and FQNEAQ. Counted from cysteine to phenylalanine, this CDR3 has 15 amino acids. Of all the DNA, just the CDR3 is kept, 45 bases in frame from base 1. Ficoll-Paque density gradient centrifugation was the method used to isolate PBMCs. With regard to this clonotype: Which antigen it targets is not known. Mismatch with germline at one junction end may stem from a read error.

The sequence came from an adult woman who had mild COVID-19 (a few samples of this study predate the infection). The sample titles of this study are shuffled in the database, so cell type and time point are left out; the donor was told from shared clones. The rearrangement combines TRBV7-9 with TRBJ2-5; a weak D assignment points to TRBD2 (6 bases agree). The specimen was PBMCs or a T cell subset sorted from them (not recorded which). In nucleotides, the sequence is TGTGCCAGCAGCTTAACGGTAGCGGTCCAAGAGGCCCAGTACTTC. Its protein is CASSLTVAVQEAQYF.